The 16 T cell receptor beta chains listed next were all sequenced from one sample in a study of OX40 agonist ivuxolimab in advanced cancers. Here immunoSEQ multiplex PCR was the method, and the copy in TCRdb shows in-frame clones only, minus some. The sample shows roughly 59,000 clones, over 90% of them seen only once. The sequencing used CD4+ or CD8+ T cells sorted from blood, collected in a trial of the OX40 agonist ivuxolimab. These receptors all stem from an adult with an advanced solid tumor such as melanoma, head and neck, liver or kidney cancer.

The V gene is TRBV7-2, the J gene TRBJ2-7; 12 bases match TRBD1. V shed 3 bases, J shed 4 bases, and the junction held 10 bases outside the gene matches. The germline CDR1 and CDR2 sequences are SGHTA and FQGNSA. The length of the CDR3 is 17 residues. In DNA, the CDR3 is TGTGCCAGCAGCTTGAGCTTGACGGGACAGGGGGCTTACGAGCAGTACTTC. This sequence encodes CASSLSLTGQGAYEQYF.

This clone appeared a single time. This chain joins TRBV6-5 and TRBJ2-7; weak D call: TRBD1 (6 bases). The CDR3 runs 12 residues. Germline V gene lookup returns CDR1 MNHEY and CDR2 SVGAGI. V was clipped by 6 bases and J by 7 bases, with 13 bases between them. The CDR3 sequence: CASSLTGYEQYF. The CDR3 DNA reads as TGTGCCAGCAGCCTAACAGGGTATGAGCAGTACTTC.

This clone was seen once. This chain connects TRBV7-3 to TRBJ1-2; 8 nucleotides agree with TRBD1. The CDR3 length is 18 residues. J was trimmed by 3 bases and V by 5 bases; bases with no gene match: 17. CDR1 is SGHTA and CDR2 is FQGTGA in the germline V gene. The CDR3 loop is CASSPRIWKTGVHYGYTF. The CDR3 DNA reads as TGTGCCAGCAGCCCAAGGATTTGGAAGACAGGGGTTCACTATGGCTACACCTTC.

V gene TRBV4-1 combines with J gene TRBJ2-7; TRBD2 agrees at 12 bases. The germline gives CDR1 MGHRA, CDR2 YSYEKL. The V gene end was trimmed by 0 bases and the J gene end by 3 bases; junction bases not matched to a gene: 9. This CDR3 is 18 amino acids long. The CDR3 bases are TGCGCCAGCAGCCAAGAGGGGACCCTGACTAGCGGGAGCTACGAGCAGTACTTC. This gives the protein CASSQEGTLTSGSYEQYF.

This clone is a singleton in its sample. The V call is TRBV27, the J call TRBJ2-1; 12 nucleotides line up with TRBD2. This CDR3 has 14 residues. V shed 5 bases, J shed 9 bases, and the junction held 5 bases outside the gene matches. The germline gives CDR1 MNHEY, CDR2 SMNVEV (reference sequence). The CDR3 sequence: CASSAGLAGSEQFF. DNA for the CDR3: TGTGCCAGCAGTGCAGGACTAGCGGGGTCTGAGCAGTTCTTC.

The J gene is TRBJ2-7, the V gene TRBV9; D is unclear. This CDR3 region has 14 residues. Looked up from germline, CDR1 is SGDLS and CDR2 is YYNGEE. V was clipped by 2 bases and J by 6 bases, with 15 bases between them. The CDR3 loop reads CASSVESNQREQYF. For the CDR3, the DNA is TGTGCCAGCAGCGTCGAGAGTAACCAGCGCGAGCAGTACTTC.

The J gene is TRBJ2-7, the V gene TRBV7-8; D is uncertain. V was cut by 1 base and J by 3 bases, with 7 bases left in between. Germline CDR1 is SGHVS and CDR2 is FQNEAQ. CDR3 size: 13 residues. CDR3 in amino acids: CASSLDINYEQYF. The CDR3 DNA reads TGTGCCAGCAGCTTAGATATAAACTACGAGCAGTACTTC.

The chain links TRBV4-1 to TRBJ1-3; a weak D match, TRBD1 (6 bases). Looked up from germline, CDR1 is MGHRA and CDR2 is YSYEKL. This CDR3 contains 15 residues. V lost 1 base and J lost 4, with 11 bases in between. CDR3: CASSQVRGLGNTIYF. CDR3 nucleotides: TGCGCCAGCAGCCAAGTTCGGGGGCTGGGAAACACCATATATTTT.

V and J are TRBV9 and TRBJ2-6; a weak D match, TRBD2 (5 bases). V shed 3 bases and J shed 0 bases, with 7 bases lying between them. There are 15 residues in the CDR3. CDR1 is SGDLS and CDR2 is YYNGEE in the germline V gene. In nucleotides, the CDR3 is TGTGCCAGCAGCGGAACTAGCTCTGGGGCCAACGTCCTGACTTTC. This sequence encodes CASSGTSSGANVLTF.

The V gene is TRBV5-6, the J gene TRBJ2-7, with D possibly being TRBD1 (6 bases). Trimming took 7 bases from V and 0 from J, leaving 17 bases between them. CDR1 is SGHDT, CDR2 YYEEEE, per germline. The CDR3 extends over 15 amino acids. CDR3 amino acids: CASGPPGQTSYEQYF. CDR3 in DNA: TGTGCCAGCGGACCACCGGGACAAACCTCCTACGAGCAGTACTTC.

J is TRBJ1-2 and V is TRBV6-4, with no clear D. This CDR3 comprises 15 residues. Germline V lookup: CDR1 MRHNA, CDR2 SNTAGT. The V gene lost 0 bases and the J gene lost 6 bases, with 14 bases spanning the gap. CDR3 in DNA: TGTGCCAGCAGTGACTCGATAACGGGTTCGGATGGCTACACCTTC. This gives the protein CASSDSITGSDGYTF.

The chain couples TRBV27 to TRBJ2-7; 8 bases match TRBD2. This CDR3 comprises 15 residues. Germline loops: CDR1 MNHEY, CDR2 SMNVEV (reference sequence). Unmatched junction bases numbered 7, after V lost 3 bases and J lost 3 bases. The CDR3, as DNA: TGTGCCAGCAGTTTGTCAACTAGCGGACACTACGAGCAGTACTTC. It codes for CASSLSTSGHYEQYF.

The genes are TRBV9 and TRBJ2-7, with D possibly being TRBD1 or TRBD2 (5 bases each). This CDR3 is 15 amino acids long. Germline assignment: CDR1 SGDLS and CDR2 YYNGEE. Trimming left V 2 bases short and J 5 bases short, with 17 bases between. CDR3 amino acids: CASSVTGTCLNEQYF. As DNA, the CDR3 is TGTGCCAGCAGCGTCACCGGGACCTGTCTTAACGAGCAGTACTTC.

This clone appeared a single time. The chain employs TRBV5-1 and TRBJ2-2; 10 nucleotides match TRBD1. The CDR3 loop spans 14 amino acids. The V gene end was trimmed by 7 bases and the J gene end by 5 bases; junction bases not matched to a gene: 5. CDR1 is SGHRS and CDR2 is YFSETQ in the germline V gene. CDR3 DNA: TGCGCCAGCGACAGGGGGCTGGGTACCGGGGAGCTGTTTTTT. It specifies CASDRGLGTGELFF.

V is TRBV4-1 and J is TRBJ2-5; D perhaps matches TRBD2 (5 bases). V was pared by 4 bases and J by 3 bases, with 18 bases between. Germline V gene data show CDR1 as MGHRA and CDR2 as YSYEKL. The length of the CDR3 is 16 residues. The CDR3 region is CASSRTGEVWEETQYF. CDR3 DNA sequence: TGCGCCAGCAGCCGAACCGGGGAAGTATGGGAAGAGACCCAGTACTTC.

Notes on this clone: The junction does not match germline at one end; this may be a read error. The rearrangement joins TRBV5-1 to TRBJ1-1, with 9 positions matching TRBD1. The CDR3 length is 14 residues. Germline CDR1 reads SGHRS; CDR2 reads YFSETQ. The CDR3 sequence: CASSLGDRAPDAFF. CDR3 sequence (DNA): TGCGCCAGCAGCTTGGGGGACAGGGCGCCTGATGCTTTCTTT.